Below are 22 T cell receptor beta chains sequenced from a single sample in a study of early T cells in non-severe SARS-CoV-2 infection. TCRdb itself ran the 5' RACE reads through MiXCR, one entry per CDR3 protein. The repertoire holds 80,000 to 95,000 distinct CDR3 sequences, with roughly 14% as singletons. Material for sequencing was whole blood. The receptor source for this set is an adult who was a healthcare worker with PCR-confirmed SARS-CoV-2 infection or an uninfected control (not recorded which).

The gene calls are TRBV2 and TRBJ1-6; a weak D match, TRBD1 (6 bases). CDR1 SNHLY and CDR2 FYNNEI come from the germline V gene. The CDR3 runs to 14 residues. The V gene lost 4 bases and the J gene lost 6 bases, with 10 bases spanning the gap. The chain's CDR3 is CASSVKQGNSPLHF. The CDR3 DNA is TGTGCCAGCAGTGTAAAACAGGGTAATTCACCCCTCCACTTT.

Only a few counts were recorded for this clonotype. CDR3 DNA: TGTGCCAGCGGAAGCAGGGGGCCTAATGAAAAACTGTTTTTT. Translation: CASGSRGPNEKLFF. The J gene is TRBJ1-4, the V gene TRBV7-9; 8 bases map to TRBD1. This CDR3 has 14 amino acids. Losses at the gene ends were 8 bases for V and 3 bases for J; bases not matched to a gene: 5. Per germline, CDR1 SEHNR and CDR2 FQNEAQ (reference sequence).

V usage is TRBV6-1 and J usage is TRBJ2-7; the match to TRBD2 covers 9 bases. CDR1 and CDR2 (germline): MNHNS, SASEGT. The J segment lost 2 bases and the V segment lost 5 bases, leaving 1 base of the junction unmatched. The CDR3 extends over 13 amino acids. The CDR3 region is CASSIAGAYEQYV. CDR3 coding DNA: TGTGCCAGCAGTATAGCGGGGGCCTACGAGCAGTACGTC.

This clonotype was picked up a small number of times. The V call is TRBV5-1, the J call TRBJ2-1, with 15 bases identical to TRBD2. Germline trimming cut 3 bases from V and 5 bases from J; bases unmatched to any gene: 3. CDR1 is SGHRS and CDR2 is YFSETQ in the germline V gene. The CDR3 is 16 residues long. DNA for the CDR3: TGCGCCAGCAGCTCGGGACTAGCGGGGGGAAACAATGAGCAGTTCTTC. Translating gives CASSSGLAGGNNEQFF.

This chain connects TRBV5-4 to TRBJ2-3; TRBD2 agrees at 7 bases. This CDR3 has 15 residues. Germline trimming cut 3 bases from V and 6 bases from J; bases unmatched to any gene: 10. Germline-derived CDR1 and CDR2 are SGHNT and YYREEE (reference sequence). CDR3 amino acids: CASSSKTSSRDTQYF. In DNA, the CDR3 is TGTGCCAGCAGCTCCAAGACTAGCAGTCGGGATACGCAGTATTTT.

This sequence joins TRBV30 and TRBJ1-1; a weak D match, TRBD1 (5 bases). The germline CDR1 and CDR2 sequences are GTSNPN and SVGIG (reference sequence). The CDR3 has 12 amino acids. Trimming left V 5 bases short and J 11 bases short, with 18 bases between. CDR3 loop: CAWGIPGLYAFF. Here the CDR3 DNA reads TGTGCCTGGGGGATTCCAGGGCTGTACGCTTTCTTT. Variable domain in full (rest from reference TRBV30 and TRBJ1-1): SQTIHQWPATLVQPVGSPLSLECTVEGTSNPNLYWYRQAAGRGLQLLFYSVGIGQISSEVPQNLSASRPQDRQFILSSKKLLLSDSGFYLCAWGIPGLYAFFGQGTRLTVV.

The V and J genes are TRBV3-1 and TRBJ1-2; weak D call: TRBD1 (5 bases). Between the trimmed V and J ends, which lost 3 bases and 4 bases, there was a span of 9 bases. CDR3 length: 13 residues. Germline CDR1 LGHDT, CDR2 YNNKEL (reference sequence). The CDR3 DNA follows: TGTGCCAGCAGCCAGAGGGGAGGCTATGGCTACACCTTC. Amino acids: CASSQRGGYGYTF.

The chain joins TRBV5-1 to TRBJ1-1, with unresolved D. Per the germline V gene, CDR1 is SGHRS and CDR2 is YFSETQ. The V end was cut by 2 bases, the J end by 1 base, with 9 bases between. There are 14 residues in the CDR3. The CDR3 DNA reads as TGCGCCAGCAGCTTCTTCGGGGAGAACACTGAAGCTTTCTTT. Residues: CASSFFGENTEAFF.

The chain is built from TRBV10-3 and TRBJ2-7, with D unresolved. V was clipped by 0 bases and J by 6 bases, with 6 bases between them. CDR1 ENHRY and CDR2 SYGVKD come from the germline V gene. CDR3 length equals 12 residues. CDR3 protein: CAISESVGEQYV. The CDR3 bases are TGTGCCATCAGTGAGTCGGTAGGCGAGCAGTACGTC.

As DNA, the CDR3 is TGTGCCTGGAGTGTCATTCCGTGGGTAGGGTCTGGGGCCAACGTCCTGACTTTC. The encoded protein is CAWSVIPWVGSGANVLTF. The chain joins TRBV30 to TRBJ2-6; D unclear. This CDR3 has 18 residues. Trimming took off 0 bases at V and 1 base at J, with 16 bases between the two ends. Germline CDR1 is GTSNPN and CDR2 is SVGIG (reference sequence). Based on the CDR3 plus reference TRBV30 and TRBJ2-6, the full variable domain is SQTIHQWPATLVQPVGSPLSLECTVEGTSNPNLYWYRQAAGRGLQLLFYSVGIGQISSEVPQNLSASRPQDRQFILSSKKLLLSDSGFYLCAWSVIPWVGSGANVLTFGAGSRLTVL.

This chain connects TRBV12-3 or TRBV12-4 to TRBJ2-7; TRBD1 matches at 8 bases. V was pared by 11 bases and J by 10 bases, with 10 bases of the junction left unmatched. The CDR3 runs to 11 residues. This CDR3 is CAVGQGAAQYV. Written as DNA, the CDR3 is TGTGCCGTGGGGCAGGGGGCTGCTCAGTACGTC.

There are a few counts of this clonotype. V gene TRBV5-8 combines with J gene TRBJ1-5; a weak D match, TRBD1 (6 bases). V was clipped by 3 bases and J by 2 bases, with 12 bases between them. CDR3 size: 15 residues. The germline gives CDR1 SGHTS, CDR2 YDEGEE. The CDR3 loop is CASSSRDKRNQPQHF. The CDR3 nucleotides read TGTGCCAGCAGCTCCCGGGACAAACGCAATCAGCCCCAGCATTTT.

The chain links TRBV10-2 to TRBJ2-5; D gene ambiguous. Germline values: CDR1 WSHSY, CDR2 SAAADI. This CDR3 spans 15 amino acids. With 4 bases removed from V and 0 bases from J, the gap between germline ends came to 12 bases. CDR3 nucleotides: TGCGCCAGCAGTGGGGCAGCCCCGTACCAAGAGACCCAGTACTTC. This gives the protein CASSGAAPYQETQYF.

This clonotype was seen only a few times. The chain links TRBV7-2 to TRBJ1-5; D is possibly TRBD1 (6 bases). This CDR3 is 15 amino acids long. The germline gives CDR1 SGHTA, CDR2 FQGNSA. V lost 5 bases to trimming and J lost 7 bases, with 18 bases between them. The CDR3 nucleotides are TGTGCCAGCAGCGTTTCAGGGGAGGTTCGACAGCCCCAGCATTTT. Its translation is CASSVSGEVRQPQHF. The whole variable domain, filled in from reference TRBV7-2 and TRBJ1-5, reads GAGVSQSPSNKVTEKGKDVELRCDPISGHTALYWYRQSLGQGLEFLIYFQGNSAPDKSGLPSDRFSAERTGGSVSTLTIQRTQQEDSAVYLCASSVSGEVRQPQHFGDGTRLSIL.

This clonotype appeared a single time. In DNA form, the CDR3 reads TGTGCCAGCAGTTTTTGGGGGAATAATGAAAAACTGTTTTTT. Translated: CASSFWGNNEKLFF. The rearrangement joins TRBV28 to TRBJ1-4; D may be TRBD1 (5 bases). The V end was cut by 3 bases, the J end by 4 bases, with 9 bases between. The CDR3 totals 14 residues. Per germline, CDR1 MDHEN and CDR2 SYDVKM.

The CDR3 sequence is CASSSAGTGRNTIYF. DNA of the CDR3: TGCGCCAGCAGCTCTGCCGGGACAGGGCGAAACACCATATATTTT. The chain carries TRBV5-1 and TRBJ1-3; 9 bases agree with TRBD1. CDR1 SGHRS and CDR2 YFSETQ come from the germline V gene. CDR3 size: 15 residues. V gave up 3 bases and J gave up 5 bases; unmatched junction bases: 6.

The table lists this clonotype with a few counts. The V and J genes are TRBV7-2 and TRBJ2-7; a possible D gene is TRBD1 (5 bases). Per germline, CDR1 SGHTA and CDR2 FQGNSA. This CDR3 has 14 residues. The V and J ends lost 1 base and 4 bases respectively, with 11 bases between them. DNA of the CDR3: TGTGCCAGCAGCTTAGTGCAGGGCCAATACGAGCAGTACGTC. As protein: CASSLVQGQYEQYV.

J is TRBJ1-1 and V is TRBV2; D is unclear. Germline V gene sequence: CDR1 SNHLY, CDR2 FYNNEI. This CDR3 has 14 amino acids. V was pared by 1 base and J by 1 base, with 7 bases between. CDR3 nucleotide sequence: TGTGCCAGCAGTGAAGGCGGTGCGAACACTGAAGCTTTCTTT. This translates into CASSEGGANTEAFF.

This clonotype was counted at least ten times. V usage is TRBV18 and J usage is TRBJ2-7; maybe TRBD1 (5 bases). The CDR3 extends over 13 amino acids. With 5 bases removed from V and 4 bases from J, the gap between germline ends came to 12 bases. Germline CDR1 KGHSH, CDR2 LQKENI. The CDR3 is CASSSESGYEQYV. DNA for the CDR3: TGTGCCAGCTCATCGGAGTCAGGGTACGAGCAGTACGTC.

The rearrangement joins TRBV29-1 to TRBJ1-2; possibly TRBD1 for D (6 bases). V dropped 6 bases and J dropped 3 bases, with 11 bases sitting between them. Germline V gives CDR1 SQVTM, CDR2 ANQGSEA. This CDR3 comprises 12 residues. CDR3 bases: TGCAGCGTCCGGCCAGGGGACTATGGCTACACCTTC. It codes for CSVRPGDYGYTF.

This rearrangement joins TRBV20-1 to TRBJ2-3; weak D call: TRBD2 (5 bases). With 0 bases removed from V and 13 bases from J, the gap between germline ends came to 17 bases. CDR1 DFQATT and CDR2 SNEGSKA come from the germline V gene (reference sequence). The CDR3 runs 13 residues. Here the CDR3 reads CSAREVASGVKYF. The CDR3 DNA follows: TGCAGTGCTAGAGAGGTTGCCTCCGGGGTGAAGTATTTT.

There are a few counts of this clonotype. The junction does not match germline at one end; this may be a read error. The gene calls are TRBV28 and TRBJ2-1, with a tentative D call TRBD1 (5 bases). The CDR3 contains 14 residues. Germline lookup yields CDR1 MDHEN and CDR2 SYDVKM. The CDR3 is CASGFKYRRYEQFF. The CDR3 nucleotides read TGTGCCAGCGGTTTCAAGTACAGGAGATATGAGCAGTTCTTC.